The rows below give T cell receptor beta chains drawn from one sample of a study of blood T cell repertoires in COVID-19. Libraries were prepared by immunoSEQ multiplex PCR; TCRdb keeps only in-frame clonotypes and omits some of them. This table holds about 530,000 clones, roughly 91% found once. Sequenced: peripheral blood. The receptors were gathered from a woman aged 45-60 years with COVID-19, enrolled during active disease. CDR3s include the opening cysteine and the closing phenylalanine or tryptophan. Clone size appears in some rows only: once, few, many, or a class for an expanded clone.

>.|TRBJ1-2|TRBV5-1
CASSEYDRQGSGYTF
>.|TRBJ2-5|TRBV18
CASSPFLGDQETQYF
>.|TRBJ1-2|TRBV15
CATSRGGQTNYGYTF
>.|TRBJ2-7|TRBV9
CASSPRRGSSYEQYF
>.|TRBJ2-2|TRBV5-8
CASRQPTRNWNTGELFF
>.|TRBJ2-1|TRBV5-1
CASSLVVAGGTDEQFF
>.|TRBJ2-3|TRBV29-1
CSVETGGTDTQYF
>.|TRBJ2-7|TRBV21-1
CASSKADRTYEQYF
>.|TRBJ1-1|TRBV7-9
CASSPPKGLAEAFF
>.|TRBJ1-1|TRBV18
CASSPRVGGNTEAFF
>.|TRBJ1-1|TRBV27
CASSLRRDTEAFF
>once|TRBJ2-3|TRBV10-3
CAISEGSGGDTQYF
>.|TRBJ1-1|TRBV18
CASSLDRVMSSNTEAFF
>.|TRBJ2-3|TRBV3-1/TRBV3-2
CASSQDRWRAGGRVRADTQYF
>.|TRBJ1-1|TRBV9
CASAQGAMNTEAFF
>.|TRBJ2-5|TRBV4-1
CASSLTSGGAETQYF
>.|TRBJ1-3|TRBV5-1
CASSFSFPGDTIYF
>.|TRBJ2-7|TRBV10-3
CAITQGAGSYEQYF
>once|TRBJ1-1|TRBV30
CAWSPGGGKTEAFF
>.|TRBJ1-1|TRBV7-9
CASSLGPGIHTEAFF
>.|TRBJ2-2|TRBV9
CASSVLARGSGELFF
>.|TRBJ1-2|TRBV5-6
CASSTGGIGANYGYTF
>.|TRBJ2-7|TRBV19
CASSPLTGVKSYEQYF
>.|TRBJ1-2|TRBV2
CASSETRTGGGYGYTF
>once|TRBJ2-1|TRBV4-1
CASSQAPGTSGGEQFF
>once|TRBJ1-6|TRBV7-8
CASSPGTGRLSSYNSPLHF
>.|TRBJ2-1|TRBV7-3
CASSIGTSGGEQFF
>.|TRBJ1-6|TRBV20-1
CSASGFGTGDSPLHF
>.|TRBJ2-7|TRBV14
CASSQALAEPYEQYF
>.|TRBJ1-2|TRBV6-6
CASSYLYGYTF
>once|TRBJ2-1|TRBV28
CASSSYRDVSYNEQFF
>.|TRBJ2-7|TRBV9
CASSADIAGFSEQYF
>.|TRBJ1-1|TRBV12-5
CASGFMSEAFF
>few|TRBJ2-1|TRBV30
CAWKRGGLGEQFF
>.|TRBJ2-7|TRBV6-1
CASSEDWSGQGVSF
>.|TRBJ2-7|TRBV28
CASSVRGSFGEQYF
>.|TRBJ1-5|TRBV6-5
CASILTGNNQPQHF
>.|TRBJ2-4|TRBV11-2
CASSLLGQTRIAKNIQYF
>.|TRBJ1-1|TRBV10-2
CASSESGQGNTEAFF
>.|TRBJ2-3|TRBV29-1
CSVLGGDRGGDTQYF